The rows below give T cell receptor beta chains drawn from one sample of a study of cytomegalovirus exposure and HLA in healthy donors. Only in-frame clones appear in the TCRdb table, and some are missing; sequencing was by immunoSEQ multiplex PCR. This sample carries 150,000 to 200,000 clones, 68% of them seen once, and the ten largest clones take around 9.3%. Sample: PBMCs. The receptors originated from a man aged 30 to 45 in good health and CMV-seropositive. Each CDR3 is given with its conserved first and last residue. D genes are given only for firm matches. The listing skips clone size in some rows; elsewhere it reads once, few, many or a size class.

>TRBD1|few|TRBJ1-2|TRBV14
TGTGCCAGCAGCCAGGGACAGGGGCCCCGCTATGGCTACACCTTC
CASSQGQGPRYGYTF
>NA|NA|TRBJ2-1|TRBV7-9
TGTGCCAGCAGCTTATCGCGGAACCCGAGAGCCTACAATGAGCAGTTCTTC
CASSLSRNPRAYNEQFF
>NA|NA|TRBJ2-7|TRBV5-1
TGCGCCAGCAGCTTGGGGGGGGTCCCCTACGAGCAGTACTTC
CASSLGGVPYEQYF
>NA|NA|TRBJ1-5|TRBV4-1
TGCGCCAGCAGCCGACTCGGGGACAATCAGCCCCAGCATTTT
CASSRLGDNQPQHF
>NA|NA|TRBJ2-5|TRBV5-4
TGTGCCAGCAGCTTGGTAGCGAACCAAGAGACCCAGTACTTC
CASSLVANQETQYF
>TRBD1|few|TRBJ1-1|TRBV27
TGTGCCAGCAGTTTAGACAGGGGAGGGGAAGCTTTCTTT
CASSLDRGGEAFF
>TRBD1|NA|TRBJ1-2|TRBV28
TGTGCCAGCATCTCGAATGCAGGGGGCGGCGGAGGCTACACCTTC
CASISNAGGGGGYTF
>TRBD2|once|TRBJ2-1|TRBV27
TGTGCCAGCAGTCCTTACACGCTACTAGCGGGAGTGATATCCTACAATGAGCAGTTCTTC
CASSPYTLLAGVISYNEQFF
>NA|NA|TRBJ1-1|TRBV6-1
TGTGCCAGCAGTGTGCACACCGTCGAAGCTTTCTTT
CASSVHTVEAFF
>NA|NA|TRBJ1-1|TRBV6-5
TGTGCCAGCAAGGGCAGGGGCGATGTGGAAGCTTTCTTT
CASKGRGDVEAFF
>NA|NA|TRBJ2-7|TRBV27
TGTGCCAGCAGTTTATCCAGCTGGGGGGGCGACGAGCAGTACTTC
CASSLSSWGGDEQYF
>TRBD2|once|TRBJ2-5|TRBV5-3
TGTGCCAGAAGCTCCAATCTAGCGGCCAAGCCCCGACCCACCCAGTACTTC
CARSSNLAAKPRPTQYF
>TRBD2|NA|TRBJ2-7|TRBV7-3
TGTGCCAGCAGCTTAACTGGGGGGGTAAGCTCCTACGAGCAGTACTTC
CASSLTGGVSSYEQYF
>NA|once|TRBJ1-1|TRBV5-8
TGTGCCAGCAGCTTGAGGAGAAGCAGCGCCACTGAAGCTTTCTTT
CASSLRRSSATEAFF
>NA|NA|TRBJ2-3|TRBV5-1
TGCGCCAGCAGCTTGACTAGCGTCAGGGGAGGCACAGATACGCAGTATTTT
CASSLTSVRGGTDTQYF
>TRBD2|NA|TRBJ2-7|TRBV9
TGTGCCAGCAGTTCTGGGGAGATGGGACTAGCGGGAAAGTACGAGCAGTACTTC
CASSSGEMGLAGKYEQYF
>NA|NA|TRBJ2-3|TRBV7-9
TGTGCCAGCAGCCCGGAACTACTAACTAGCACAGATACGCAGTATTTT
CASSPELLTSTDTQYF
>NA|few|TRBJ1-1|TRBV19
TGTGCCAGTAGTTTCGGAGACACTGAAGCTTTCTTT
CASSFGDTEAFF
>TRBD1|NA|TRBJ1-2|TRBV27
TGTGCCAGCAGTTTAACTCCCTCGACAGGGGCCCGTGGCTACACCTTC
CASSLTPSTGARGYTF
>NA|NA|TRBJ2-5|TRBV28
TGTGCCAGCAGTTTCAAGGGGTCGGCCCAAGAGACCCAGTACTTC
CASSFKGSAQETQYF
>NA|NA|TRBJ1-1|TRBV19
TGTGCCAGTAGTATCGGGGGAATCACTGAAGCTTTCTTT
CASSIGGITEAFF
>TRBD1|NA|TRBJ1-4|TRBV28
TGTGCCAGCAGTTTTCGAGACAGGGCTGAAAAACTGTTTTTT
CASSFRDRAEKLFF
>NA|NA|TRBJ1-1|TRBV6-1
TGTGCCAGCAGTGACTTAGAGGACACTGAAGCTTTCTTT
CASSDLEDTEAFF
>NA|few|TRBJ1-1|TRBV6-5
TGTGCCAGCAGTCGGGGGAACACTGAAGCTTTCTTT
CASSRGNTEAFF
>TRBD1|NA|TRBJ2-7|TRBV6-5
TGTGCCAGCAGTTATGGACGACAGGGGGCGAGCGAGCAGTACTTC
CASSYGRQGASEQYF
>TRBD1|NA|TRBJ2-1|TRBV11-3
TGTGCCAGCAGCTTACCCGGGACAGGGAATAGCAATGAGCAGTTCTTC
CASSLPGTGNSNEQFF
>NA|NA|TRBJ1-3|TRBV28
TGTGCCAGCAGTTTACTACCCAGGGGTGGAAACACCATATATTTT
CASSLLPRGGNTIYF
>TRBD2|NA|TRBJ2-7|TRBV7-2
TGTGCCAGCAGCCTCTGGGCTAGCGGGAGGGATGAGCAGTACTTC
CASSLWASGRDEQYF
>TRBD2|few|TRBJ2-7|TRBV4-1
TGCGCCAGCAGCCAAGATAAAAACAGGACTAGCGGGAGGACCGAGCAGTACTTC
CASSQDKNRTSGRTEQYF
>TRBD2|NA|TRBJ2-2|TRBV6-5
TGTGCCAGCAGACCTAGCGGACTGTACACCGGGGAGCTGTTTTTT
CASRPSGLYTGELFF
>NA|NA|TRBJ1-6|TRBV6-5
TGTGCCAGCAGGGCCGGGGCCTATAATTCACCCCTCCACTTT
CASRAGAYNSPLHF
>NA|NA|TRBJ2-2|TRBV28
TGTGCCAGCAGTCCTACCCCCCTGGTATCTACGAACACCGGGGAGCTGTTTTTT
CASSPTPLVSTNTGELFF
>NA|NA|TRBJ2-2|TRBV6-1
TGTGCCAGCGCGGAGATAGCGGAGACCGGGGAGCTGTTTTTT
CASAEIAETGELFF
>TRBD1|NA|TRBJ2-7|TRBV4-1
TGCGCCAGCAGCCAAGGGCAGGGGGTGTCCTACGAGCAGTACTTC
CASSQGQGVSYEQYF
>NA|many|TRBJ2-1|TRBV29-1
TGCAGCGCCAAACCCCGGGAGAATGAGCAGTTCTTC
CSAKPRENEQFF
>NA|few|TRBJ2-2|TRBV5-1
TGCGCCAGCAGCTTGGCAGGGGCGAACACCGGGGAGCTGTTTTTT
CASSLAGANTGELFF
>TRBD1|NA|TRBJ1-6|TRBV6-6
TGTGCCAGCAGTTCCGGACAGGTGGGATCACCCCTCCACTTT
CASSSGQVGSPLHF
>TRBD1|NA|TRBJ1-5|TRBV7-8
TGTGCCAGCAGCTTCGGCAGGGGGTACTATCAGCCCCAGCATTTT
CASSFGRGYYQPQHF
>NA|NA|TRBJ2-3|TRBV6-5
TGTGCCAGCAGTTACGGGCAGCGGACTAGCACAGATACGCAGTATTTT
CASSYGQRTSTDTQYF
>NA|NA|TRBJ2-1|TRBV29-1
TGCAGCGTTGAATTCAGGGGTGCATACAATGAGCAGTTCTTC
CSVEFRGAYNEQFF
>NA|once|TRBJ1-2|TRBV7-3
TGTGCCAGCAGCTTAAGGGGGGGTAGGGACTATGGCTACACCTTC
CASSLRGGRDYGYTF
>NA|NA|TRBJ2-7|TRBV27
TGTGCCAGCAGTCAGAGCGGGTTCTACGAGCAGTACTTC
CASSQSGFYEQYF
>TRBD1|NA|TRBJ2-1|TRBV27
TGTGCCAGCAGTTTTCTGACAGGGCAAAAATACGAATACAATGAGCAGTTCTTC
CASSFLTGQKYEYNEQFF
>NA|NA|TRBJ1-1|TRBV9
TGTGCCAGCAGCGTAGGGTCCCGAGGCACTGAAGCTTTCTTT
CASSVGSRGTEAFF
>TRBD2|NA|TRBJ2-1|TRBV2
TGTGCCAGCAGTGAAGGAGGGTCTAGCGGGATGGGGTCTTACAATGAGCAGTTCTTC
CASSEGGSSGMGSYNEQFF
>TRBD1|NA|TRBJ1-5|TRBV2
TGTGCCAGCAGTCTAGGGGGCGGTAGCAATCAGCCCCAGCATTTT
CASSLGGGSNQPQHF
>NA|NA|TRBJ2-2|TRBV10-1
TGCGCCAGCAGTGCCTCGATTGGGACACGCACCGGGGAGCTGTTTTTT
CASSASIGTRTGELFF
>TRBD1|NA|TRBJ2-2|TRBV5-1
TGCGCCAGCAGCTCCAGGGGGGGGGAGCTGTTTTTT
CASSSRGGELFF
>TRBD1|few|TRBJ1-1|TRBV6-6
TGTGCCAGCAGCCGGACAGGGACGGGGACTGAAGCTTTCTTT
CASSRTGTGTEAFF
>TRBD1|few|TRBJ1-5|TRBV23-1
TGCGCCAGCGGGGGGCTCGGACAGGGGGTAAGTCAGCCCCAGCATTTT
CASGGLGQGVSQPQHF
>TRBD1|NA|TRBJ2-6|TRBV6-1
TGTGCCAGCGAAACAGGGGCAGGGGCCAACGTCCTGACTTTC
CASETGAGANVLTF
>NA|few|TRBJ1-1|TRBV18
TGTGCCAGCTCACCACAGGGAGGGACTGAAGCTTTCTTT
CASSPQGGTEAFF
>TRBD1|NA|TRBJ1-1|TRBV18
TGTGCCAGCTGGGGTGGGACAGCCTACACTGAAGCTTTCTTT
CASWGGTAYTEAFF
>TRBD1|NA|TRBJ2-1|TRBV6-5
TGTGCCAGCAGTTACACCGACAGGGGCCCCTACAATGAGCAGTTCTTC
CASSYTDRGPYNEQFF
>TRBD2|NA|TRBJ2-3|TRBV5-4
TGTGCCAGCAGCTCTCAAGGGACTAGCTTTACGCAGTATTTT
CASSSQGTSFTQYF
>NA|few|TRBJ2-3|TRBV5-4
TGTGCCAGCGGCCGCAGACAGACACTGGATACGCAGTATTTT
CASGRRQTLDTQYF
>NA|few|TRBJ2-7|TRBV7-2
TGTGCCAGCAGGGAGGCAGGCCCTCTGATCGAGCAGTACTTC
CASREAGPLIEQYF